This TCR beta chain was sequenced for a study of T cell changes during pregnancy in multiple sclerosis. This clone was counted once. The protocol was immunoSEQ multiplex PCR, while the TCRdb copy is restricted to in-frame clones and leaves out a portion. Of tens of thousands of clones listed, 80% to 95% were seen once; the top ten hold around 0.25%. With 5 bases removed from V and 5 bases from J, the gap between germline ends came to 13 bases. The CDR3 is made up of 14 amino acids. Germline V gene sequence: CDR1 LNHDA, CDR2 SQIVND (reference sequence). The sample here was CD4+ T cells from peripheral blood mononuclear cells, taken in the second trimester of pregnancy. This receptor was obtained from a female donor with multiple sclerosis, enrolled in a pregnancy study. This chain connects TRBV19 to TRBJ1-5; weak D call: TRBD1 (6 bases). The CDR3 DNA is TGTGCCAGTAGTGAGACAGGCTCTCATCAGCCCCAGCATTTT. Translation gives CASSETGSHQPQHF.